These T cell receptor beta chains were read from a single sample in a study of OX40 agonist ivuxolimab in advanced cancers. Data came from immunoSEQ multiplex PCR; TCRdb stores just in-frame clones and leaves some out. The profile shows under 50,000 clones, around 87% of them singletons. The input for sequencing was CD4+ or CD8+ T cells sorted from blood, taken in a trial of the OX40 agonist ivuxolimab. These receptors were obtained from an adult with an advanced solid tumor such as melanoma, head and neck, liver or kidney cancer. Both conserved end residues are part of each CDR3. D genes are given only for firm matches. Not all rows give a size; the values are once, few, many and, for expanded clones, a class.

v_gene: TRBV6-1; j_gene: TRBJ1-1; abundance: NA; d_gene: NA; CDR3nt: TGTGCCAGCAGTGAAAGTCGGTTTAGTGAAGCTTTCTTT; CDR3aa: CASSESRFSEAFF
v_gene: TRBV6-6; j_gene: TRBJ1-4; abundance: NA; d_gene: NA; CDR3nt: TGTGCCGGCGCTGGCAGTTCGGCAACTAATGAAAAACTGTTTTTT; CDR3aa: CAGAGSSATNEKLFF
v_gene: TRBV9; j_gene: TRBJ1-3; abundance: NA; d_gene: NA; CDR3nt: TGTGCCAGCAGCGGGGGGACACACTCTGGAAACACCATATATTTT; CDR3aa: CASSGGTHSGNTIYF
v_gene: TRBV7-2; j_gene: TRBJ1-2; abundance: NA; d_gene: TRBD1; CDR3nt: TGTGCCAGCAGCCCCCGACAGGGGGCGAGCTATGGCTACACCTTC; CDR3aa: CASSPRQGASYGYTF
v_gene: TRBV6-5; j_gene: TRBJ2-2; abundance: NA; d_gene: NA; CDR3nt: TGTGCCACCAGTCAGGGGAACACCGGGGAGCTGTTTTTT; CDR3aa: CATSQGNTGELFF
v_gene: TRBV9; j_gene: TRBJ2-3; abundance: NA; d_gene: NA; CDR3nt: TGTGCCAGCAGCGTAAACCACAGGGCAGATACGCAGTATTTT; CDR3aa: CASSVNHRADTQYF
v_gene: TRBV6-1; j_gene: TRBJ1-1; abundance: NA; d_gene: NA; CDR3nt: TGTGCCAGCAGTCCCCCGGGGAGGGAGAGCACTGAAGCTTTCTTT; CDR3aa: CASSPPGRESTEAFF
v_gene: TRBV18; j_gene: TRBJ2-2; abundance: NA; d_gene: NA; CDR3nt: TGTGCCAGCTCACCAAATGGCGGGGAGCTGTTTTTT; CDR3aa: CASSPNGGELFF
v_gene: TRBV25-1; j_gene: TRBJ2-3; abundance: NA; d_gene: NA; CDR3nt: TGTGCCAGCAGTGAATCGGCGGGCGGACGAAACACAGATACGCAGTATTTT; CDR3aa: CASSESAGGRNTDTQYF
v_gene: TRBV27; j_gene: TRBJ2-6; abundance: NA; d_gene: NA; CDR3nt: TGTGCCAGCAGCTTACACTCTGGGGCCAACGTCCTGACTTTC; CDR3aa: CASSLHSGANVLTF
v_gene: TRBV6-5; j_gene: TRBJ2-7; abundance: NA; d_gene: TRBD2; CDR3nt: TGTGCCAGCACCCCACGGGGGGCCTACGAGCAGTACTTC; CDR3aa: CASTPRGAYEQYF
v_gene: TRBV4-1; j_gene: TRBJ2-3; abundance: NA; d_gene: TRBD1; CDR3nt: TGCGCCAGCAGCCAAGGGACAGGGGGGAGGAATACGCAGTATTTT; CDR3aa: CASSQGTGGRNTQYF
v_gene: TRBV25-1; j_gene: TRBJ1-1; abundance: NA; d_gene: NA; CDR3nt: TGTGCCAGCCGACATACCGAGGGTATCGGGAACACTGAAGCTTTCTTT; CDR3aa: CASRHTEGIGNTEAFF
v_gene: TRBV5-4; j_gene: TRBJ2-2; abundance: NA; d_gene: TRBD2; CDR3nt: TGTGCCAGCAGCTTGTACGCGGGAGGGTCGAACACCGGGGAGCTGTTTTTT; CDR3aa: CASSLYAGGSNTGELFF
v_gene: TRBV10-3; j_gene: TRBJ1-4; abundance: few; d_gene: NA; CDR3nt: TGTGCCATCAGTGATAGTGTGGGGGACTTTGTTTTT; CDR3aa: CAISDSVGDFVF
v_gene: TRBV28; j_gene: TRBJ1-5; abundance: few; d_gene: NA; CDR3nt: TGTGCCAGCAGTTTACGTGTCAGGGATCAGCCCCAGCATTTT; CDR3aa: CASSLRVRDQPQHF
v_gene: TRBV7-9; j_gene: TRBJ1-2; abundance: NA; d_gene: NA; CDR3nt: TGTGCCAGCAGCGCCCTTTCTCAGGGAGTGGCTGGCTACACCTTC; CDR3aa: CASSALSQGVAGYTF
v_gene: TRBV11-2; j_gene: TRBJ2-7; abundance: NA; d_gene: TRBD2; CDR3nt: TGTGCCAGCAGCTTAAATGCCTTAGCGGGGGGCGAGCAGTACTTC; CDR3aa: CASSLNALAGGEQYF
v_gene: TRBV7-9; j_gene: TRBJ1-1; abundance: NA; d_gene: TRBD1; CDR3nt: TGTGCCAGCTCAACAGGGGCCACTGAAGCTTTCTTT; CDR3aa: CASSTGATEAFF
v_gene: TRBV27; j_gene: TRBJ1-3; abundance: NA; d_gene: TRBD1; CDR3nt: TGTGCCAGTCGGGACAGCCCGGGAAGCTCTGGAAACACCATATATTTT; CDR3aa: CASRDSPGSSGNTIYF
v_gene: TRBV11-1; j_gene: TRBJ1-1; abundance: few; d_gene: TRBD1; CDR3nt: TGTGCCAGCAACGGACAGGGGCGGGGACGCACTGAAGCTTTCTTT; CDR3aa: CASNGQGRGRTEAFF
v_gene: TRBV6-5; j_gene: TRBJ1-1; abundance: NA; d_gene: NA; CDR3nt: TGTGCCAGCAGTTACGGGCAGGAGTCACGCGGAGCTTTCTTT; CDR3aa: CASSYGQESRGAFF
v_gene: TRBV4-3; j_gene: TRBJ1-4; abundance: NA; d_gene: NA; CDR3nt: TGCGCCAGCAGCCAAGAGGGCGGGGGTGAAAAACTGTTTTTT; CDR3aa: CASSQEGGGEKLFF
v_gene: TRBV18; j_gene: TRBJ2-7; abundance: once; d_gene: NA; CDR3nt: TGTGCCAGCTCACCAACAGCATCCTACGAGCAGTACTTC; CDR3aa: CASSPTASYEQYF
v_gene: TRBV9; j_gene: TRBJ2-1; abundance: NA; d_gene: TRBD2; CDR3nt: TGTGCCAGCAGCGTAGAGGGGCTAGCGGGGGGTATTGAGCAGTTCTTC; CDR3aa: CASSVEGLAGGIEQFF
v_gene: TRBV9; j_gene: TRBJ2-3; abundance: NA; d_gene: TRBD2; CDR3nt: TGTGCCAGCAGCGGGACTAGCGGGAGGGCTACAGATACGCAGTATTTT; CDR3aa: CASSGTSGRATDTQYF
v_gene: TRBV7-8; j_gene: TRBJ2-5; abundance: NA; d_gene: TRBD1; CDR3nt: TGTGCCAGCAGCCTCACCGGGACAGGGGTGGAGACCCAGTACTTC; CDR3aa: CASSLTGTGVETQYF
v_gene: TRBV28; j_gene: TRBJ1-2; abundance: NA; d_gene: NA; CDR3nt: TGTGCCAGCAGTGCCTCCGGGACATCGTTCTATGGCTACACCTTC; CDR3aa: CASSASGTSFYGYTF
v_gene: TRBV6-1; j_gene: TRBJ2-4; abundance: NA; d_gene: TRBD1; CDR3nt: TGTGCCAGCGCAGGGGGTTCGGCCAAAAACATTCAGTACTTC; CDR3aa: CASAGGSAKNIQYF
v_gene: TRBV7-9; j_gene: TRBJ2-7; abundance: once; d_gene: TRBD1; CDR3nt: TGTGCCAGCAGCTTCCCGGGACAGGGAAACGAGCAGTACTTC; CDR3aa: CASSFPGQGNEQYF
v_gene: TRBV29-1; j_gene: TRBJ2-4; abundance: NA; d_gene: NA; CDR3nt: TGCAGCGTTGAAGGACAGCGGACCGGTAAAAACATTCAGTACTTC; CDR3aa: CSVEGQRTGKNIQYF
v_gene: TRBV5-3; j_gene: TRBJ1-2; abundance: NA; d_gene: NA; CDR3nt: TGTGCCAGCAGGATACAGGGCCTAAATGGCTACACCTTC; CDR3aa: CASRIQGLNGYTF
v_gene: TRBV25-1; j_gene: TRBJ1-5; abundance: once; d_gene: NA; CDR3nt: TGTGCCAGCAGTGAATTTGGCAGGGTGGGGCCCCAGCATTTT; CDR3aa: CASSEFGRVGPQHF
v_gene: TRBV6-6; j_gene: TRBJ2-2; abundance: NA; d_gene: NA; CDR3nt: TGTGCCAGCAGACTGGAAGGTGGGGAGCTGTTTTTT; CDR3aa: CASRLEGGELFF
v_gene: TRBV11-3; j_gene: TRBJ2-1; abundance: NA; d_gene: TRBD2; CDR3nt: TGTGCCAGCAGCCAGCGGGAGGGCCCGTCCTACAATGAGCAGTTCTTC; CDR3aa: CASSQREGPSYNEQFF
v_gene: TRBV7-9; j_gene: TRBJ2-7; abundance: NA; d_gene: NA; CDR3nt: TGTGCCAGCAGCTTTGACGCCCAGGGAGAGCAGTACTTC; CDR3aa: CASSFDAQGEQYF
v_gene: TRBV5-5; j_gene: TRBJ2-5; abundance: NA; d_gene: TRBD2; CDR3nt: TGTGCCAGCAGCCCAGGACTAGCGGGGGGATTCCAAGAGACCCAGTACTTC; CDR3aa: CASSPGLAGGFQETQYF
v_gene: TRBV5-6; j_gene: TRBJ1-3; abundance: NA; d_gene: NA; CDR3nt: TGTGCCAGCAGCTTGGCCCCCGGCTCTGGAAACACCATATATTTT; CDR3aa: CASSLAPGSGNTIYF
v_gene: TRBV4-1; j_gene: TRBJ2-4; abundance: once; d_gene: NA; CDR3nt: TGCGCCAGCAGCCAAGGTTCACAGGAACGGGCCAAAAACATTCAGTACTTC; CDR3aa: CASSQGSQERAKNIQYF
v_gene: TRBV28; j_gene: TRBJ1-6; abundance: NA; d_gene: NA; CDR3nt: TGTGCCAGCAGTCCCCCCGCGACTTGGCGTTCACCCCTCCACTTT; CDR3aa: CASSPPATWRSPLHF
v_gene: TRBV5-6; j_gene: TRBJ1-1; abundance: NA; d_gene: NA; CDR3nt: TGTGCCAGCAGCTTATACGGGGGTTCTGGAGCTTTCTTT; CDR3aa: CASSLYGGSGAFF
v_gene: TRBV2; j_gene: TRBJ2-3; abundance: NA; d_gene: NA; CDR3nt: TGTGCCAGCAGGTACTGGAGCGATACGCAGTATTTT; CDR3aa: CASRYWSDTQYF